These 26 T cell receptor beta chains originate from one sample sequenced in a study of blood T cell repertoires in COVID-19. Libraries were prepared by immunoSEQ multiplex PCR; TCRdb keeps only in-frame clonotypes and omits some of them. The profile shows approximately 180,000 clones, around 85% of them singletons. The source material was peripheral blood. The receptors stem from a person in their 70s with COVID-19, enrolled during active disease.

V usage is TRBV5-6 and J usage is TRBJ1-2; the D is unclear. Trimming left V 4 bases short and J 5 bases short, with 12 bases between. Germline loops: CDR1 SGHDT, CDR2 YYEEEE. The CDR3 consists of 13 residues. As DNA, the CDR3 is TGTGCCAGCAGCCGAGACAACCTGTATGGCTACACCTTC. Translated, it gives CASSRDNLYGYTF.

The chain couples TRBV2 to TRBJ1-5; D gene ambiguous. The germline V gene encodes CDR1 SNHLY and CDR2 FYNNEI. CDR3 size: 16 residues. V was trimmed by 2 bases and J by 0 bases, leaving 11 bases between them. CDR3: CASSEFQVYSNQPQHF. In nucleotides, the CDR3 is TGTGCCAGCAGTGAATTCCAGGTGTATAGCAATCAGCCCCAGCATTTT.

The chain is built from TRBV4-2 and TRBJ2-6; D perhaps matches TRBD2 (5 bases). The CDR3 is made up of 16 amino acids. V was shortened by 0 bases and J by 0 bases, with 6 bases between the two germline ends. CDR1 is LGHNA, CDR2 YNFKEQ, per germline. The CDR3 is CASSQDRGSGANVLTF. As DNA, the CDR3 is TGTGCCAGCAGCCAAGATCGGGGCTCTGGGGCCAACGTCCTGACTTTC.

The chain links TRBV9 to TRBJ2-3, with 11 bases lining up with TRBD2. CDR1 is SGDLS, CDR2 YYNGEE, per germline. The CDR3 has 17 residues. V shed 0 bases and J 5 bases; nucleotides not matched to a gene: 8. CDR3 residues: CASSVDLAGGYEDTQYF. The CDR3 nucleotides read TGTGCCAGCAGCGTAGACCTAGCGGGGGGATATGAAGATACGCAGTATTTT.

V usage is TRBV3-1 (or the pseudogene TRBV3-2) and J usage is TRBJ1-2; D possibly corresponds to TRBD1 (6 bases). Trimming cost V 0 bases and J 5 bases, with 19 bases left between them. Germline CDR1 LGHDT, CDR2 YNNKEL (reference sequence). The CDR3 extends over 17 amino acids. The DNA for the CDR3 is TGTGCCAGCAGCCAAGAGTTAGGACAGCCCGGTCGGTATGGCTACACCTTC. Its protein product is CASSQELGQPGRYGYTF.

The rearrangement links TRBV5-1 to TRBJ2-1, with D possibly matching TRBD2 (5 bases). V lost 4 bases and J lost 1, with 15 bases in between. Germline V gene sequence: CDR1 SGHRS, CDR2 YFSETQ. This CDR3 spans 16 amino acids. The CDR3 reads CASSIPSGLSYNEQFF. As DNA, the CDR3 is TGCGCCAGCAGCATCCCAAGCGGACTGTCCTACAATGAGCAGTTCTTC.

This chain uses TRBV6-5 with TRBJ2-7; TRBD2 aligns across 14 bases. The CDR3 extends over 16 amino acids. V shed 0 bases, J shed 7 bases, and the junction held 5 bases outside the gene matches. Germline loops: CDR1 MNHEY, CDR2 SVGAGI. CDR3 bases: TGTGCCAGCAGTTACTCGGGACTAGCGGGAGTTAGGGAGCAGTACTTC. Translation gives CASSYSGLAGVREQYF.

The genes are TRBV6-5 and TRBJ1-3; tentative D call: TRBD1 (6 bases). The germline gives CDR1 MNHEY, CDR2 SVGAGI. V was pared by 0 bases and J by 4 bases, with 7 bases between. The CDR3 totals 14 residues. The CDR3 loop reads CASSYSQGGNTIYF. The CDR3 bases are TGTGCCAGCAGTTACTCCCAGGGGGGAAACACCATATATTTT.

V gene TRBV28 combines with J gene TRBJ1-6, with D possibly TRBD1 on 5 matching bases. This CDR3 region has 14 residues. Trimming shortened V by 8 bases and J by 6 bases, and 14 bases separated the two germline ends. The V gene's germline CDR1 is MDHEN and CDR2 SYDVKM. CDR3 in DNA: TGTGCCAGCCGTAGACAGCCCTTTAATTCACCCCTCCACTTT. This sequence encodes CASRRQPFNSPLHF. Supplemented by reference TRBV28 and TRBJ1-6, the full variable domain reads DVKVTQSSRYLVKRTGEKVFLECVQDMDHENMFWYRQDPGLGLRLIYFSYDVKMKEKGDIPEGYSVSREKKERFSLILESASTNQTSMYLCASRRQPFNSPLHFGNGTRLTVT.

This chain joins TRBV19 and TRBJ2-1, with TRBD2 matching over 9 bases. Trimming cost V 2 bases and J 7 bases; bases outside gene matches: 12. The CDR3 consists of 17 residues. Germline-derived CDR1 and CDR2 are LNHDA and SQIVND (reference sequence). Here the CDR3 DNA reads TGTGCCAGTAGTATAACGGTAGCGGGGGCCGGGAGGAATGAGCAGTTCTTC. Translated, it gives CASSITVAGAGRNEQFF.

This clone appeared once. The chain employs TRBV7-2 and TRBJ2-7; 8 bases map to TRBD1. The CDR3 is 14 residues long. The trim removed 5 bases at V and 6 bases at J, leaving 9 bases unmatched. Germline V gene sequence: CDR1 SGHTA, CDR2 FQGNSA. CDR3 DNA: TGTGCCAGCAGCAAGGACAGGGACCGGGGCGAGCAGTACTTC. It is translated as CASSKDRDRGEQYF.

The chain combines TRBV9 with TRBJ2-5; 7 bases line up with TRBD1. The V gene end was trimmed by 2 bases and the J gene end by 2 bases; junction bases not matched to a gene: 3. Germline-derived CDR1 and CDR2 are SGDLS and YYNGEE. This CDR3 contains 14 residues. The CDR3 region has the DNA TGTGCCAGCAGCGTCATGGGACAGCAAGAGACCCAGTACTTC. Protein sequence: CASSVMGQQETQYF.

About this clone: A junction boundary mismatches the germline segment, possibly from a read error. The chain is built from TRBV2 and TRBJ2-2; 9 nucleotides align to TRBD1. This CDR3 region has 15 residues. Germline CDR1 reads SNHLY; CDR2 reads FYNNEI. CDR3 region: CASNEQGAGTGELFF. CDR3 coding DNA: TGTGCCAGCAATGAACAGGGGGCCGGCACCGGGGAGCTGTTTTTT. The entire variable domain, with the rest obtained from reference TRBV2 and TRBJ2-2, is as follows: EPEVTQTPSHQVTQMGQEVILRCVPISNHLYFYWYRQILGQKVEFLVSFYNNEISEKSEIFDDQFSVERPDGSNFTLKIRSTKLEDSAMYFCASNEQGAGTGELFFGEGSRLTVL.

The chain recombines TRBV3-1 (or the pseudogene TRBV3-2) with TRBJ1-6; D is uncertain. This CDR3 is built from 14 residues. Germline V gives CDR1 LGHDT, CDR2 YNNKEL (reference sequence). Trimming removed 7 bases at V and 8 bases at J, with 15 bases between. The chain's CDR3 is CASNSAPGDSPLHF. As DNA, the CDR3 is TGTGCCAGCAACTCGGCACCGGGAGATTCACCCCTCCACTTT.

The J gene is TRBJ1-1, the V gene TRBV6-5, with TRBD1 as a possible D gene (6 bases). Trimming removed 4 bases from V and 5 bases from J, with 14 bases in between. This CDR3 spans 14 amino acids. Looked up from germline, CDR1 is MNHEY and CDR2 is SVGAGI. This CDR3 is CASSFRGSVTEAFF. The CDR3 bases are TGTGCCAGCAGTTTCAGGGGTTCGGTTACTGAAGCTTTCTTT.

This clone was detected once. J is TRBJ2-7 and V is TRBV7-2; TRBD2 is a possible D gene (5 bases). Per germline, CDR1 SGHTA and CDR2 FQGNSA. The CDR3 has 14 amino acids. Trimming pared 1 base from V and 7 bases from J, leaving 14 bases between. The CDR3 DNA sequence: TGTGCCAGCAGCTTAGGCTCCCGGGGTCGGGAGCAGTACTTC. Translating it yields CASSLGSRGREQYF.

This chain links TRBV15 with TRBJ1-1, with D perhaps TRBD1 (6 bases). V lost 1 base to trimming and J lost 11 bases, with 11 bases between them. Germline assignment: CDR1 LNHNV and CDR2 YYDKDF (reference sequence). The CDR3 extends over 12 amino acids. CDR3 sequence (DNA): TGTGCCACCAGCAGAGGGGGGCGGGAGGCTTTCTTT. It specifies CATSRGGREAFF.

This rearrangement joins TRBV4-1 to TRBJ2-2; 7 positions agree with TRBD2. Germline V gives CDR1 MGHRA, CDR2 YSYEKL. V was pared by 2 bases and J by 5 bases, with 8 bases of the junction left unmatched. The CDR3 spans 16 residues. The CDR3 region has the DNA TGCGCCAGCAGCCAATGGGGAGGGACTACGACCGGGGAGCTGTTTTTT. It encodes CASSQWGGTTTGELFF.

This chain uses TRBV5-6 with TRBJ2-7; D remains ambiguous. Looked up from germline, CDR1 is SGHDT and CDR2 is YYEEEE. Between the trimmed V and J ends, which lost 4 bases and 3 bases, there was a span of 14 bases. The CDR3 has 14 residues. The CDR3 sequence is CASSAPFGYYEQYF. CDR3 nucleotides: TGTGCCAGCAGCGCCCCTTTCGGGTACTACGAGCAGTACTTC.

The chain has TRBV9 and TRBJ1-3; a weak D match, TRBD1 (5 bases). CDR3 length: 18 residues. V was cut by 3 bases and J by 0 bases, with 19 bases left in between. The germline V gene encodes CDR1 SGDLS and CDR2 YYNGEE. CDR3 in DNA: TGTGCCAGCAGCGGCGGGGCGCGCGGAACGAGCTCTGGAAACACCATATATTTT. It specifies CASSGGARGTSSGNTIYF.

V and J are TRBV6-5 and TRBJ1-6, with TRBD1 as a possible D gene (5 bases). This CDR3 is built from 14 residues. V shed 6 bases and J shed 5 bases, with 11 bases lying between them. From germline, CDR1 is MNHEY and CDR2 SVGAGI. CDR3 in amino acids: CASRQDGHNSPLHF. CDR3 nucleotide sequence: TGTGCCAGCAGACAGGATGGTCATAATTCACCCCTCCACTTT.

The chain has TRBV6-5 and TRBJ1-6, with a weak D call TRBD1 (5 bases). Trimming stripped 6 bases from V and 8 bases from J, with 17 bases between. Per germline, CDR1 MNHEY and CDR2 SVGAGI. The CDR3 spans 15 residues. The DNA of the CDR3 is TGTGCCAGCAGATTTGACAGAGGAAATTATTCACCCCTCCACTTT. Its translation is CASRFDRGNYSPLHF.

The chain is built from TRBV6-5 and TRBJ1-1; a possible D gene is TRBD1 (5 bases). V dropped 5 bases and J dropped 4 bases, with 17 bases sitting between them. This CDR3 has 15 amino acids. CDR1 is MNHEY and CDR2 is SVGAGI in the germline V gene. The CDR3, as DNA: TGTGCCAGCAGTAAGGGACGGAGGGGAGGCACTGAAGCTTTCTTT. It specifies CASSKGRRGGTEAFF.

The V call is TRBV6-5, the J call TRBJ2-1; 7 bases match TRBD1. This CDR3 spans 12 amino acids. Trimming removed 10 bases from V and 6 bases from J; junction bases left unmatched: 6. Germline values: CDR1 MNHEY, CDR2 SVGAGI. CDR3 loop: CATGTASNEQFF. The CDR3 coding sequence is TGTGCCACAGGGACAGCCTCCAATGAGCAGTTCTTC.

The chain has TRBV27 and TRBJ1-1; D possibly corresponds to TRBD1 (6 bases). V was cut by 8 bases and J by 4 bases, with 8 bases left in between. The CDR3 runs 11 residues. Germline V gene data show CDR1 as MNHEY and CDR2 as SMNVEV (reference sequence). DNA of the CDR3: TGTGCCAGCCAGGGGTTCACTGAAGCTTTCTTT. It is translated as CASQGFTEAFF.

This rearrangement joins TRBV18 to TRBJ1-6; TRBD1 is a possible D gene (5 bases). Germline CDR1 is KGHSH and CDR2 is LQKENI. The germline V and J ends were trimmed by 1 base and 5 bases, with 9 bases remaining between them. The CDR3 is made up of 15 amino acids. The CDR3 region is CASSPLGLDNSPLHF. In DNA, the CDR3 is TGTGCCAGCTCACCACTGGGGCTGGATAATTCACCCCTCCACTTT.